This paragraph reports one TCR beta chain. The sample comes from a study of blood T cell repertoires in COVID-19. Germline V CDR1 and CDR2: SQVTM, ANQGSEA. V gave up 4 bases and J gave up 8 bases, with 14 bases separating them. The CDR3 consists of 12 residues. The authors' processing: Estimation of nucleated cell counts was performed using reference gene primer amplification. Measured with immunoSEQ multiplex PCR; TCRdb has only the in-frame clones, and not every one. The D gene and trimming were derived from the DNA, and the V and J assignments and clone size from that table. The sample records some 76,000 clones, over 70% being singletons.

The sequenced material came from peripheral blood. The TCR comes from a man aged 50 or older with acute or convalescent COVID-19. V is TRBV29-1 and J is TRBJ1-2; D gene uncertain. This CDR3 is CSVGRGVFGYTF. The CDR3 coding sequence is TGCAGCGTTGGGAGAGGAGTGTTCGGCTACACCTTC.